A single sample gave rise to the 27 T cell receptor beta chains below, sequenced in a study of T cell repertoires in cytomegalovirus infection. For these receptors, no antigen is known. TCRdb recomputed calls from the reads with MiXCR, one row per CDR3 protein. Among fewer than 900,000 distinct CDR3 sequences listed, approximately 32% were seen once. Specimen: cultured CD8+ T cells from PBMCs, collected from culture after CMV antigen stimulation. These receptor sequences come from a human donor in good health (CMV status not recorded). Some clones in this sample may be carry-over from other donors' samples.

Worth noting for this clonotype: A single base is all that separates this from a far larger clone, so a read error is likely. For the CDR3, the DNA is TGTGCCAGCAGCCCCCAGGCCTACGAGCAGTACTTC. This sequence encodes CASSPQAYEQYF. This chain uses TRBV14 with TRBJ2-7, with D uncertain. Between the trimmed V and J ends, which lost 4 bases and 2 bases, there was a span of 6 bases. The V gene's germline CDR1 is SGHDN and CDR2 FVKESK. CDR3 length equals 12 residues.

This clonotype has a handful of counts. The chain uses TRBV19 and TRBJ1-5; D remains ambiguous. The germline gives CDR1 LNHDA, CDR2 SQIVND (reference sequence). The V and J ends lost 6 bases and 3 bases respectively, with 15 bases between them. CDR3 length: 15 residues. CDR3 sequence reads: CASRHPRNFNQPQHF. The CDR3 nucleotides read TGTGCCAGTAGGCATCCCCGGAATTTCAATCAGCCCCAGCATTTT.

CDR3 coding DNA: TGCGCCAGCAGCTTGGGGGCCCAGGGGGAAGGAACTGAAGCTTTCTTT. Its protein is CASSLGAQGEGTEAFF. The chain couples TRBV5-1 to TRBJ1-1; TRBD1 matches 7 bases. The CDR3 sequence is 16 residues long. The V segment lost 0 bases and the J segment 5 bases; nucleotides outside the gene matches: 10. CDR1 is SGHRS, CDR2 YFSETQ, per germline.

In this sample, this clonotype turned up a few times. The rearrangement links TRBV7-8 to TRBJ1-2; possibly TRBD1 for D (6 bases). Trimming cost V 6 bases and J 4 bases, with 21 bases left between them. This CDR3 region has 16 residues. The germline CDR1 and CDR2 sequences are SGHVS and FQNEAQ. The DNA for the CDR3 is TGTGCCAGCAGACCAAGGGCAGAAGGGGGTTTCTATGGCTACACCTTC. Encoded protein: CASRPRAEGGFYGYTF.

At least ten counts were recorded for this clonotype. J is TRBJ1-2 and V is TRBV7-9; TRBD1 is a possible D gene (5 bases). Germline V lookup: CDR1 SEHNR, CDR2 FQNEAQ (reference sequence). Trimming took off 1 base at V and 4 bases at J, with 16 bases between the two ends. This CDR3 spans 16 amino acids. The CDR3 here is CASSLERTGSGYGYTF. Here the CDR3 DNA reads TGTGCCAGCAGCTTAGAAAGAACAGGTTCCGGCTATGGCTACACCTTC.

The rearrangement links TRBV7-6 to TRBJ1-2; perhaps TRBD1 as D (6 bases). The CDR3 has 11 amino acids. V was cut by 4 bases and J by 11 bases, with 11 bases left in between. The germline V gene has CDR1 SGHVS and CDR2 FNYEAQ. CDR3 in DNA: TGTGCCAGCAGCTCAACCGGGACATACACCTTC. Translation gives CASSSTGTYTF.

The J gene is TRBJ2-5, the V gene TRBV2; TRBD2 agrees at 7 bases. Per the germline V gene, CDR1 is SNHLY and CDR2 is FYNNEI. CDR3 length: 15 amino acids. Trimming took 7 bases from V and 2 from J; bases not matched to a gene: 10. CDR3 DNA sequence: TGTGCCAGCACGCCGCTACTAGCGTTACAAGAGACCCAGTACTTC. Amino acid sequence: CASTPLLALQETQYF.

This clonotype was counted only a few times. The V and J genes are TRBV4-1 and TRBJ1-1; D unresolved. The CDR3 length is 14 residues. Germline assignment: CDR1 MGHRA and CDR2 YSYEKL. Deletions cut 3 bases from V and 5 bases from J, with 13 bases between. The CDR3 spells CASSQRPRGTEAFF. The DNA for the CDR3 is TGCGCCAGCAGCCAGAGACCCCGAGGGACTGAAGCTTTCTTT.

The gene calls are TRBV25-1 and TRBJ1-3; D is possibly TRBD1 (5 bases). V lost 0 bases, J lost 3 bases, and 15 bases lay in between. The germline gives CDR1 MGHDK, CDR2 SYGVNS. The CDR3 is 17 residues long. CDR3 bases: TGTGCCAGCAGTGAATACCTCTGGGAGGGGAGTGGAAACACCATATATTTT. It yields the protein CASSEYLWEGSGNTIYF.

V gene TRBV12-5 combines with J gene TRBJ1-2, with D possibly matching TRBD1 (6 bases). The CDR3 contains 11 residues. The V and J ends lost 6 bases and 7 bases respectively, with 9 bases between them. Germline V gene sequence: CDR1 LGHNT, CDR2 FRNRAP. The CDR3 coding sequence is TGTGCTAGTGGCTGGGGGCCTGGCTACACCTTC. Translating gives CASGWGPGYTF.

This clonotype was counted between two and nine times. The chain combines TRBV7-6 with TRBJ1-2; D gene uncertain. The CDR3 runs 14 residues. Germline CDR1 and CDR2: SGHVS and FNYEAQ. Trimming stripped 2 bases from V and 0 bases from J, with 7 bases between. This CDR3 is CASSLREANYGYTF. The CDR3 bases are TGTGCCAGCAGCTTACGGGAGGCTAACTATGGCTACACCTTC. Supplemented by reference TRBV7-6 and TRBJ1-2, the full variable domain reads GAGVSQSPRYKVTKRGQDVALRCDPISGHVSLYWYRQALGQGPEFLTYFNYEAQQDKSGLPNDRFSAERPEGSISTLTIQRTEQRDSAMYRCASSLREANYGYTFGSGTRLTVV.

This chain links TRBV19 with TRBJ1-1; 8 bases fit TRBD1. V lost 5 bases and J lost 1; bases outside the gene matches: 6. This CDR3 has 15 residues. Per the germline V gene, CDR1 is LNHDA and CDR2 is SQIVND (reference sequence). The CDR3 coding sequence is TGTGCCAGTAGTGCCCAGGGACAGGCGAACACTGAAGCTTTCTTT. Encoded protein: CASSAQGQANTEAFF.

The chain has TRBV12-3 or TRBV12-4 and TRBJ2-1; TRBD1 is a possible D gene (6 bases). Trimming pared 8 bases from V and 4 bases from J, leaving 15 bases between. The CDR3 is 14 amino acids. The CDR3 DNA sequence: TGTGCCAGCGCGGACAGCCATTATTACAATGAGCAGTTCTTC. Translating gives CASADSHYYNEQFF.

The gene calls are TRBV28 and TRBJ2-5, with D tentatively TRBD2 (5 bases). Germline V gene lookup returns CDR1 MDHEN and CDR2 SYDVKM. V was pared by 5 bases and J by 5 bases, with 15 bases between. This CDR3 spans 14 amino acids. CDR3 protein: CASSRPGGRETQYF. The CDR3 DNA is TGTGCCAGCAGTCGTCCTGGAGGCCGTGAGACCCAGTACTTC. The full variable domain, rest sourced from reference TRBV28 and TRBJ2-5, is DVKVTQSSRYLVKRTGEKVFLECVQDMDHENMFWYRQDPGLGLRLIYFSYDVKMKEKGDIPEGYSVSREKKERFSLILESASTNQTSMYLCASSRPGGRETQYFGPGTRLLVL.

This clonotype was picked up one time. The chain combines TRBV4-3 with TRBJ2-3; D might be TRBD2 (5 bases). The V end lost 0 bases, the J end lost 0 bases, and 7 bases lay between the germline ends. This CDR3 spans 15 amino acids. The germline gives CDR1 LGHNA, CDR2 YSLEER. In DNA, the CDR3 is TGCGCCAGCAGCCAAGATGGGGAGAGCACAGATACGCAGTATTTT. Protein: CASSQDGESTDTQYF.

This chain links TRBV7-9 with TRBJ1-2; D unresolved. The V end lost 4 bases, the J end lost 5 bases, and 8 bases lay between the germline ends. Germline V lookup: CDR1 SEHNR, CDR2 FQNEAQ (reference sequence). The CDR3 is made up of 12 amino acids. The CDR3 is CASSSARYGYTF. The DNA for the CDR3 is TGTGCCAGCAGCTCCGCCCGGTATGGCTACACCTTC. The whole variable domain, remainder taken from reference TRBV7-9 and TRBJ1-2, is DTGVSQNPRHKITKRGQNVTFRCDPISEHNRLYWYRQTLGQGPEFLTYFQNEAQLEKSRLLSDRFSAERPKGSFSTLEIQRTEQGDSAMYLCASSSARYGYTFGSGTRLTVV.

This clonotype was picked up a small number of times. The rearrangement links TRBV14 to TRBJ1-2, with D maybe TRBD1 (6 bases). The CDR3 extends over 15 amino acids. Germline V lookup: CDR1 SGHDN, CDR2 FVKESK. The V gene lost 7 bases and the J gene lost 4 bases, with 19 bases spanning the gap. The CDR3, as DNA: TGTGCCAGCAACACGGGACAAGCGGATAGCTATGGCTACACCTTC. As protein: CASNTGQADSYGYTF. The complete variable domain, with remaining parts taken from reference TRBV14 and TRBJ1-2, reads EAGVTQFPSHSVIEKGQTVTLRCDPISGHDNLYWYRRVMGKEIKFLLHFVKESKQDESGMPNNRFLAERTGGTYSTLKVQPAELEDSGVYFCASNTGQADSYGYTFGSGTRLTVV.

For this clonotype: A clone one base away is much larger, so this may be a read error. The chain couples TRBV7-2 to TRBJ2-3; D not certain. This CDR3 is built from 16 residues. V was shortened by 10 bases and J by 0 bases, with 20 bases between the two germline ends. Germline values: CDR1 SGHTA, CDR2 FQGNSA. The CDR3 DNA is TGTGCCAACAGTTTCCTAAGGACGGCCAGCACAGATACGCAGTATTTT. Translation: CANSFLRTASTDTQYF.

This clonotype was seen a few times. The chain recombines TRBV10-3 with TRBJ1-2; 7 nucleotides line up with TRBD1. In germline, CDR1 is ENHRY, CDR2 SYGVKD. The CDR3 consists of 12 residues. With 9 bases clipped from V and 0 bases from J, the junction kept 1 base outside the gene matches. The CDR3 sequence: CAMGQPNYGYTF. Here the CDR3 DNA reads TGTGCCATGGGACAGCCTAACTATGGCTACACCTTC.

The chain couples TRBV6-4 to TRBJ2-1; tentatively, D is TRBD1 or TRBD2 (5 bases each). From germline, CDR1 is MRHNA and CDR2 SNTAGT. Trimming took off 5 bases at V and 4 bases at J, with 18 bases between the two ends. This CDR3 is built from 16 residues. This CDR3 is CASSPTGPSPYNEQFF. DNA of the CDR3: TGTGCCAGCAGTCCCACGGGGCCCTCACCGTACAATGAGCAGTTCTTC.

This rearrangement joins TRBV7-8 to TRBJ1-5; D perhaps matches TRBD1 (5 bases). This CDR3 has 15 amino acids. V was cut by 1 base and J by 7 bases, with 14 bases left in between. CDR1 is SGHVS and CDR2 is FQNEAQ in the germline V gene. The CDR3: CASSLGPGLGQPQHF. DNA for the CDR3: TGTGCCAGCAGCTTAGGGCCAGGGCTCGGGCAGCCCCAGCATTTT.

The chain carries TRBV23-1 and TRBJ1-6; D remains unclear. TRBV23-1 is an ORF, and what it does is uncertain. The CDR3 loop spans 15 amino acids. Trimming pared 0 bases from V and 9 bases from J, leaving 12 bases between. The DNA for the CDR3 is TGCGCCAGCAGTCAATCCGGGCCCCGGTGTTCACCCCTCCACTTT. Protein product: CASSQSGPRCSPLHF.

CDR3 DNA: TGTGCCAGTAGGACCGGGGGGGGAGGGAACACTGAAGCTTTCTTT. Translating gives CASRTGGGGNTEAFF. This sequence joins TRBV19 and TRBJ1-1; TRBD1 is a possible D gene (5 bases). Germline-derived CDR1 and CDR2 are LNHDA and SQIVND (reference sequence). CDR3 length: 15 residues. The V end lost 6 bases, the J end lost 1 base, and 15 bases lay between the germline ends.

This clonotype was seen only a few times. CDR3 sequence reads: CASGLVHQGNTEAFF. The CDR3 region has the DNA TGTGCTAGTGGTTTGGTACATCAGGGGAACACTGAAGCTTTCTTT. The chain recombines TRBV12-5 with TRBJ1-1, with D maybe TRBD1 (5 bases). The CDR3 totals 15 residues. The germline gives CDR1 LGHNT, CDR2 FRNRAP. Trimming shortened V by 0 bases and J by 1 base, and 9 bases separated the two germline ends.

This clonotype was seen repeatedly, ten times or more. CDR3 loop: CASSLDGTSGAYTGELFF. CDR3 DNA sequence: TGTGCCAGCAGCTTAGATGGGACTAGCGGGGCCTACACCGGGGAGCTGTTTTTT. The chain employs TRBV7-6 and TRBJ2-2; 13 nucleotides match TRBD2. Unmatched junction bases numbered 5, after V lost 1 base and J lost 3 bases. Germline V gene sequence: CDR1 SGHVS, CDR2 FNYEAQ. The CDR3 extends over 18 amino acids.

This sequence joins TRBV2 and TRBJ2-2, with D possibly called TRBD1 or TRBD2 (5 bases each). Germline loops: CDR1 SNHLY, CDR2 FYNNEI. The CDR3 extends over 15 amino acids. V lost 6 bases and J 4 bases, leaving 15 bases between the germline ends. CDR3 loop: CASRAPWGTTGELFF. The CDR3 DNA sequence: TGTGCCAGCAGAGCCCCCTGGGGGACCACCGGGGAGCTGTTTTTT.

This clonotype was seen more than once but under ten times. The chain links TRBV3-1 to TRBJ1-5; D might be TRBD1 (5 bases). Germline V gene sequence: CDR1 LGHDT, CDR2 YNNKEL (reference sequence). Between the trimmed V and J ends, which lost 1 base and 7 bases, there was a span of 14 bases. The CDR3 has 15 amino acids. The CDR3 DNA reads TGTGCCAGCAGCCAAGGAACCCCGGGGGGACAGCCCCAGCATTTT. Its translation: CASSQGTPGGQPQHF.